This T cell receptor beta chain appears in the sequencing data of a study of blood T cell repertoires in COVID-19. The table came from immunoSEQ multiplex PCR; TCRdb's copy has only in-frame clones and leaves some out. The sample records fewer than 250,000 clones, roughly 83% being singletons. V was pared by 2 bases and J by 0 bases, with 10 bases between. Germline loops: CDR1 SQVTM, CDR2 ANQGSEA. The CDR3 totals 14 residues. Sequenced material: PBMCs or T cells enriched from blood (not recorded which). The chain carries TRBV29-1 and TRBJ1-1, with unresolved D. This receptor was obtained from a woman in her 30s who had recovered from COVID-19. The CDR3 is CSVESDTVNTEAFF. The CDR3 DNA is TGCAGCGTTGAATCTGACACGGTGAACACTGAAGCTTTCTTT.